These 28 T cell receptor beta chains originate from one sample sequenced in a study of T cells in Graves' hyperthyroidism and ophthalmopathy. Amplification targeted TCR beta CDR3 regions from RNA transcripts. HTBI primers were employed in a first-round RT-PCR of the TCR CDR3. MiXCR, applied by TCRdb to the multiplex PCR reads, yields one record per CDR3 protein. The sample yields 410,000 or so distinct CDR3 sequences, approximately 14% seen once. The sequencing sample was made of blood. The receptors here all came from a man aged 18-30 years with Graves' ophthalmopathy.

This clonotype was detected a few times. V and J are TRBV7-9 and TRBJ2-7; a weak D match, TRBD1 (6 bases). CDR1 is SEHNR and CDR2 is FQNEAQ in the germline V gene (reference sequence). The V and J ends lost 2 bases and 7 bases respectively, with 18 bases between them. The CDR3 length is 15 residues. In DNA, the CDR3 is TGTGCCAGCAGCTTAAATATTGGCGCGCAGGGGGAGCAGTACTTC. As protein: CASSLNIGAQGEQYF.

This clonotype showed up just a few times. The rearrangement links TRBV6-5 to TRBJ2-1; tentatively, D is TRBD1 (5 bases). This CDR3 contains 16 residues. V dropped 6 bases and J dropped 4 bases, with 19 bases sitting between them. Germline CDR1 reads MNHEY; CDR2 reads SVGAGI. CDR3 region: CASSLTREPAYNEQFF. The CDR3 DNA is TGTGCCAGCAGCCTAACCAGGGAACCCGCTTACAATGAGCAGTTCTTC.

This clonotype was recorded many times. The chain's CDR3 is CASSYSSRLAGGPKSYEQYF. In DNA form, the CDR3 reads TGTGCCAGCAGTTACTCGAGCCGGCTAGCGGGAGGGCCGAAGTCCTACGAGCAGTACTTC. J is TRBJ2-7 and V is TRBV6-2 or TRBV6-3, with 12 bases matching TRBD2. Germline V gene lookup returns CDR1 MNHEY and CDR2 SVGEGT. CDR3 size: 20 residues. The ends lost 0 bases at V and 1 base at J; junction bases unmatched: 13.

This clonotype showed up just a few times. The chain has TRBV10-3 and TRBJ1-5; no definite D call. The V end lost 11 bases, the J end lost 2 bases, and 16 bases lay between the germline ends. Germline V CDR1 and CDR2: ENHRY, SYGVKD. This CDR3 spans 14 amino acids. The CDR3 DNA sequence: TGTGCCGCCAATAAGGAAGGCGGCAATCAGCCCCAGCATTTT. As protein: CAANKEGGNQPQHF.

This clonotype came up many times. The V call is TRBV4-1, the J call TRBJ2-7; D remains unclear. Germline lookup yields CDR1 MGHRA and CDR2 YSYEKL. V was shortened by 1 base and J by 3 bases, with 7 bases between the two germline ends. CDR3 size: 13 residues. This CDR3 is CASSQATNYEQYF. CDR3 bases: TGCGCCAGCAGCCAAGCGACCAACTACGAGCAGTACTTC.

The sample holds many counts of this clonotype. The chain employs TRBV20-1 and TRBJ2-1; a weak D match, TRBD1 (6 bases). V lost 3 bases and J 8 bases, leaving 11 bases between the germline ends. In germline, CDR1 is DFQATT, CDR2 SNEGSKA (reference sequence). This CDR3 comprises 12 residues. CDR3 sequence reads: CSASTGTDEQFF. Here the CDR3 DNA reads TGCAGTGCTAGTACAGGGACCGATGAGCAGTTCTTC.

This chain uses TRBV7-9 with TRBJ1-1; maybe TRBD1 (5 bases). This CDR3 spans 14 amino acids. V was cut by 0 bases and J by 6 bases, with 11 bases left in between. Germline CDR1 and CDR2: SEHNR and FQNEAQ (reference sequence). The CDR3 sequence is CASSLAQGISEAFF. CDR3 bases: TGTGCCAGCAGCTTAGCGCAGGGAATCTCTGAAGCTTTCTTT.

This clonotype was observed at least ten times. The chain recombines TRBV19 with TRBJ1-1; possible D gene TRBD1, 5 bases. Per the germline V gene, CDR1 is LNHDA and CDR2 is SQIVND (reference sequence). The CDR3 is made up of 14 amino acids. Trimming pared 8 bases from V and 4 bases from J, leaving 17 bases between. The DNA of the CDR3 is TGTGCCAGTGAAAGCGGGGGGGGAGGCACTGAAGCTTTCTTT. This translates into CASESGGGGTEAFF.

This clonotype was seen many times. The rearrangement uses TRBV13 and TRBJ2-3, with D hard to call. Trimming removed 0 bases at V and 0 bases at J, with 10 bases between. Germline values: CDR1 PRHDT, CDR2 FYEKMQ (reference sequence). The CDR3 is 16 residues long. The CDR3 loop is CASSLGEVRSTDTQYF. The CDR3 nucleotides are TGTGCCAGCAGCTTAGGGGAAGTTAGAAGCACAGATACGCAGTATTTT. Drawing the rest from reference TRBV13 and TRBJ2-3, the complete variable domain is AAGVIQSPRHLIKEKRETATLKCYPIPRHDTVYWYQQGPGQDPQFLISFYEKMQSDKGSIPDRFSAQQFSDYHSELNMSSLELGDSALYFCASSLGEVRSTDTQYFGPGTRLTVL.

The genes are TRBV7-2 and TRBJ2-7; tentatively, D is TRBD1 (7 bases). The CDR3 spans 15 residues. Germline CDR1 reads SGHTA; CDR2 reads FQGNSA. Trimming removed 5 bases from V and 2 bases from J, with 16 bases in between. CDR3 coding DNA: TGTGCCAGCAGCCCGCCAGGGGGGACTCCCTACGAGCAGTACTTC. Translating gives CASSPPGGTPYEQYF.

This clonotype occurred many times. The V call is TRBV12-3 or TRBV12-4, the J call TRBJ1-1, with 7 bases identical to TRBD1. V trimming: 5 bases; J trimming: 4 bases; junction bases outside the gene matches: 4. The CDR3 is 13 amino acids. The CDR3 reads CASSAQGSTEAFF. The CDR3 nucleotides read TGTGCCAGCAGTGCACAGGGGAGCACTGAAGCTTTCTTT.

This rearrangement joins TRBV6-1 to TRBJ2-3; 10 bases line up with TRBD2. This CDR3 has 15 amino acids. Per germline, CDR1 MNHNS and CDR2 SASEGT. Trimming took 1 base from V and 7 from J; bases not matched to a gene: 5. The CDR3 region has the DNA TGTGCCAGCAGTGAAGGGCTAGCGGGGGCCTATACGCAGTATTTT. It yields the protein CASSEGLAGAYTQYF.

The sample holds many counts of this clonotype. The J gene is TRBJ2-7, the V gene TRBV30; D gene uncertain. V dropped 2 bases and J dropped 4 bases, with 9 bases sitting between them. CDR3 length: 12 amino acids. The germline gives CDR1 GTSNPN, CDR2 SVGIG (reference sequence). The chain's CDR3 is CAWSRASYEQYF. As DNA, the CDR3 is TGTGCCTGGAGTAGGGCCTCTTACGAGCAGTACTTC.

This clonotype was seen a few times. CDR3 bases: TGTGCCAGCAGCTTAGCGACGGAATTGAACACCGGGGAGCTGTTTTTT. This codes for CASSLATELNTGELFF. The chain employs TRBV13 and TRBJ2-2; no firm D call. The length of the CDR3 is 16 residues. V was cut by 1 base and J by 1 base, with 10 bases left in between. Germline V gene sequence: CDR1 PRHDT, CDR2 FYEKMQ (reference sequence).

A few counts support this clonotype. This rearrangement joins TRBV13 to TRBJ2-1; D perhaps matches TRBD2 (7 bases). V was trimmed by 6 bases and J by 4 bases, leaving 16 bases between them. In germline, CDR1 is PRHDT, CDR2 FYEKMQ (reference sequence). The CDR3 is made up of 15 amino acids. The CDR3 loop reads CASRYKRGGYNEQFF. The CDR3 coding sequence is TGTGCCAGCAGATATAAGAGGGGGGGATACAATGAGCAGTTCTTC.

This clonotype occurred many times. The V call is TRBV11-2, the J call TRBJ2-3, with 7 bases identical to TRBD1. The CDR3 is 16 residues long. The V and J ends lost 5 bases and 0 bases, in that order; junction bases with no gene match: 8. The germline V gene encodes CDR1 SGHAT and CDR2 FQNNGV. The CDR3 DNA follows: TGTGCCAGCAGCAACAGACAGGGCGGGAGCACAGATACGCAGTATTTT. Translation: CASSNRQGGSTDTQYF.

The chain combines TRBV19 with TRBJ1-1; TRBD1 agrees at 7 bases. The trim removed 3 bases at V and 8 bases at J, leaving 6 bases unmatched. Germline CDR1 and CDR2: LNHDA and SQIVND (reference sequence). This CDR3 is built from 13 residues. Here the CDR3 DNA reads TGTGCCAGTAGTATTAAAGGGGGCTCCGAAGCTTTCTTT. This sequence encodes CASSIKGGSEAFF.

In its sample, this clonotype was seen many times. This chain connects TRBV5-1 to TRBJ1-1; D is ambiguous. The CDR3 sequence is 14 residues long. The ends were cut back, 0 bases at V and 4 bases at J, with 10 bases in the middle. Germline V gene lookup returns CDR1 SGHRS and CDR2 YFSETQ. The CDR3 DNA follows: TGCGCCAGCAGCTTGGGGGTAGTTGCCACTGAAGCTTTCTTT. This encodes CASSLGVVATEAFF.

With regard to this clonotype: A junction end diverges from the germline sequence, so it may reflect a read error. This CDR3 reads CASRLSTSSGANVPTF. DNA for the CDR3: TGTGCCAGCAGGCTCAGTACTAGTTCTGGGGCCAACGTCCCGACTTTC. This chain joins TRBV27 and TRBJ2-6, with D possibly being TRBD1 or TRBD2 (5 bases each). Germline V lookup: CDR1 MNHEY, CDR2 SMNVEV (reference sequence). CDR3 length: 16 amino acids. The full variable domain, rest sourced from reference TRBV27 and TRBJ2-6, is EAQVTQNPRYLITVTGKKLTVTCSQNMNHEYMSWYRQDPGLGLRQIYYSMNVEVTDKGDVPEGYKVSRKEKRNFPLILESPSPNQTSLYFCASRLSTSSGANVPTFGAGSRLTVL.

This clonotype was seen many times. V usage is TRBV6-5 and J usage is TRBJ2-3; no reliable D call. The CDR3 runs 17 residues. V was trimmed by 0 bases and J by 0 bases, leaving 13 bases between them. In germline, CDR1 is MNHEY, CDR2 SVGAGI. In DNA, the CDR3 is TGTGCCAGCAGTTACTCGGGCCTACCTTATAGCACAGATACGCAGTATTTT. Translated: CASSYSGLPYSTDTQYF.

This clonotype was detected a few times. V gene TRBV7-9 combines with J gene TRBJ2-3; 11 positions match TRBD2. The CDR3 runs 17 residues. With 9 bases clipped from V and 0 bases from J, the junction kept 11 bases outside the gene matches. The germline V gene has CDR1 SEHNR and CDR2 FQNEAQ (reference sequence). The CDR3 coding sequence is TGTGCCAGTTCCCCTAGCGGGGGGAGCCCTAGCACAGATACGCAGTATTTT. It encodes CASSPSGGSPSTDTQYF.

The chain recombines TRBV4-1 with TRBJ2-7, with 7 bases matching TRBD1. The CDR3 covers 14 residues. Looked up from germline, CDR1 is MGHRA and CDR2 is YSYEKL. Unmatched junction bases numbered 7, after V lost 1 base and J lost 7 bases. This CDR3 is CASSQGDRDGEQYF. DNA for the CDR3: TGCGCCAGCAGCCAAGGAGACAGGGATGGAGAGCAGTACTTC.

This clonotype appeared many times. CDR3 DNA sequence: TGTGCCAGCAGACCCGACGGACTAGCGGGGTTAGATACGCAGTATTTT. As protein: CASRPDGLAGLDTQYF. V gene TRBV12-3 or TRBV12-4 combines with J gene TRBJ2-3; TRBD2 matches at 12 bases. There are 16 residues in the CDR3. Unmatched junction bases numbered 9, after V lost 6 bases and J lost 5 bases.

At least ten counts were recorded for this clonotype. The DNA for the CDR3 is TGTGCCAGCAGCGCAAAGCCCTTAGAGACCCAGTACTTC. Translating it yields CASSAKPLETQYF. The chain combines TRBV11-3 with TRBJ2-5; D not resolved. Germline V gene lookup returns CDR1 SGHNT and CDR2 YENEEA. The CDR3 runs 13 residues. V lost 5 bases and J lost 4, with 11 bases in between.

There are a few counts of this clonotype. This rearrangement joins TRBV3-1 to TRBJ1-5; 9 nucleotides agree with TRBD1. Germline loops: CDR1 LGHDT, CDR2 YNNKEL (reference sequence). This CDR3 region has 16 residues. The trim removed 4 bases at V and 9 bases at J, leaving 13 bases unmatched. The CDR3 DNA is TGTGCCAGCAGCCTAGGGACAGGGCCCCTATCAGGGCCCCAGCATTTT. It yields the protein CASSLGTGPLSGPQHF.

This clonotype came up many times. The V call is TRBV3-1, the J call TRBJ2-1; the D call may be TRBD1 or TRBD2 (6 bases each). CDR1 and CDR2 (germline): LGHDT, YNNKEL (reference sequence). V was cut by 1 base and J by 13 bases, with 26 bases left in between. The CDR3 covers 17 residues. The CDR3 reads CASSQVGSGPAFGGQFF. CDR3 DNA sequence: TGTGCCAGCAGCCAAGTTGGAAGCGGGCCGGCCTTCGGGGGCCAGTTCTTC.

This clonotype was recorded many times. The V and J genes are TRBV7-9 and TRBJ1-1; tentative D call: TRBD1 (5 bases). V gave up 8 bases and J gave up 3 bases, with 10 bases separating them. The CDR3 has 12 residues. Germline V gives CDR1 SEHNR, CDR2 FQNEAQ (reference sequence). CDR3 region: CASRGTDTEAFF. CDR3 nucleotide sequence: TGTGCCAGCCGGGGGACGGACACTGAAGCTTTCTTT.

This clonotype came up many times. CDR3 nucleotide sequence: TGTGCCAGCAGTAGACGTCCGGAAAGCAATCAGCCCCAGCATTTT. This encodes CASSRRPESNQPQHF. J is TRBJ1-5 and V is TRBV12-3 or TRBV12-4; D uncertain. The V end was cut by 5 bases, the J end by 1 base, with 12 bases between. The CDR3 is 15 amino acids.